What follows is one T cell receptor (beta chain) and its context. The antigen is not known. PCR amplification relied on 60 Vbeta primers (plus 13 Jbeta primers). Data came from immunoSEQ multiplex PCR; TCRdb stores just in-frame clones and leaves some out. The data show roughly 70,000 clones, with around 81% seen just once and 6% to 6.5% held by the top ten. This specimen belongs to a study of cytomegalovirus exposure and HLA in healthy donors. Study overall: Previous work identified roughly 110 million unique TCR beta sequences from around 200 million T cells. Study-wide results and caveats: Testing in vitro showed a few CMV-associated chains specific for CMV antigens. Accurate prediction of most subjects' HLA-A and HLA-B alleles from TCR beta sequences was reported.

Sequencing was performed on PBMCs. This clonotype originated in a man aged 45-65 years in good health and CMV-seronegative.

The chain's CDR3 is CATLPGSYGYTF. CDR3 sequence (DNA): TGTGCCACCCTCCCGGGTTCCTATGGCTACACCTTC. The chain has TRBV28 and TRBJ1-2; D gene ambiguous. Germline CDR1 MDHEN, CDR2 SYDVKM. This CDR3 has 12 amino acids. The V end was cut by 10 bases, the J end by 4 bases, with 13 bases between.